The next 2 T cell receptor beta chains were all read from a single sample in a study of PD-1 blockade in classical Hodgkin lymphoma. Noted time point: cycle 4 day 1 (C4D1), after about 6 weeks of nivolumab. Every one of the patients relapsed after autologous stem cell transplantation (brentuximab vedotin exposure was variable). Data came from immunoSEQ multiplex PCR; TCRdb stores just in-frame clones and leaves some out. The sample comprises tens of thousands of clones, under 80% of which are singletons, and about an eighth rests with the top ten. The sequences come from peripheral blood mononuclear cells (PBMCs), collected before the fourth cycle of nivolumab. All receptors come from a human donor with classical Hodgkin lymphoma.

This clone was seen a few times. The chain uses TRBV11-3 and TRBJ2-1; maybe TRBD2 (6 bases). V dropped 5 bases and J dropped 12 bases, with 14 bases sitting between them. Germline CDR1 reads SGHNT; CDR2 reads YENEEA. CDR3 size: 12 residues. This CDR3 reads CASSPGTGGQFF. For the CDR3, the DNA is TGTGCCAGCAGCCCCGGGACTGGGGGGCAGTTCTTC.

The genes are TRBV28 and TRBJ2-4; a possible D gene is TRBD1 (5 bases). CDR3 length: 17 amino acids. V lost 2 bases and J lost 2, with 16 bases in between. Germline CDR1 reads MDHEN; CDR2 reads SYDVKM. The CDR3 region is CASSLSSQGETKNIQYF. DNA for the CDR3: TGTGCCAGCAGTTTAAGTTCCCAGGGTGAGACCAAAAACATTCAGTACTTC. Drawing the rest from reference TRBV28 and TRBJ2-4, the complete variable domain is DVKVTQSSRYLVKRTGEKVFLECVQDMDHENMFWYRQDPGLGLRLIYFSYDVKMKEKGDIPEGYSVSREKKERFSLILESASTNQTSMYLCASSLSSQGETKNIQYFGAGTRLSVL.